The text below deals with one T cell receptor (beta chain). The antigen is unknown. In the PCR, 60 Vbeta and 13 Jbeta primers were used. Clones were read by immunoSEQ multiplex PCR, and TCRdb kept only the in-frame ones, dropping some. The sample has some 160,000 clones; 73% are singletons. Trimming took off 5 bases at V and 8 bases at J, with 16 bases between the two ends. The germline V gene has CDR1 SGHVS and CDR2 FNYEAQ. The CDR3 totals 15 residues. The sample is drawn from a study of cytomegalovirus exposure and HLA in healthy donors. Findings of the study overall: Indistinguishable V segments such as TRBV6-2 and TRBV6-3 were excluded. Follow-up analysis later connected one missense variant in DCLRE1C with trimming of TCR beta V- and J-genes.

The chain recombines TRBV7-6 with TRBJ1-6, with a weak D call TRBD1 (6 bases). The receptor was derived from a woman between 18 and 29 years old in good health and CMV-seropositive. Sequences were obtained from PBMCs. The DNA for the CDR3 is TGTGCCAGCAGCCCTGGGACCGCAGGGGATTCACCCCTCCACTTT. This encodes CASSPGTAGDSPLHF.